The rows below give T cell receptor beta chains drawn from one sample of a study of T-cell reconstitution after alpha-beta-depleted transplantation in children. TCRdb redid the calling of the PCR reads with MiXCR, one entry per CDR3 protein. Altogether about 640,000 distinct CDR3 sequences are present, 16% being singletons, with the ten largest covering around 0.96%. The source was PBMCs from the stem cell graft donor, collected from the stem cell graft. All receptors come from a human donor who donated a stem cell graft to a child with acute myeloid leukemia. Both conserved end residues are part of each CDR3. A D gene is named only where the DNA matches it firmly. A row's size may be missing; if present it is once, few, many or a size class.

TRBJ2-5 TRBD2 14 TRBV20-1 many CSASGGVYQETQYF TGCAGTGCTAGCGGGGGGGTGTACCAAGAGACCCAGTACTTC
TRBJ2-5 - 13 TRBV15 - CATSRVLGETQYF TGTGCCACCAGCAGAGTTCTAGGAGAGACCCAGTACTTC
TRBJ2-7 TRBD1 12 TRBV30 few CAWTDRDYEQYF TGTGCCTGGACGGACAGGGATTACGAGCAGTACTTC
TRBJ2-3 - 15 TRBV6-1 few CASTGERASTDTQYF TGTGCCAGCACGGGAGAGCGGGCAAGCACAGATACGCAGTATTTT
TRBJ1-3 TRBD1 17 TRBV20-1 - CSARDSRLISTGNTIYF TGCAGTGCCCGGGACAGCCGTCTTATATCCACTGGAAACACCATATATTTT
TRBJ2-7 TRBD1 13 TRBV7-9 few CASSSTGAGEQYF TGTGCCAGCAGCTCGACAGGGGCTGGGGAGCAGTACTTC
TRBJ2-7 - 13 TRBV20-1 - CSASIWTPYEQYF TGCAGTGCTAGCATCTGGACCCCCTACGAGCAGTACTTC
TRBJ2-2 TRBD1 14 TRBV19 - CASMRGLNTGELFF TGTGCCAGTATGAGGGGGCTGAACACCGGGGAGCTGTTTTTT
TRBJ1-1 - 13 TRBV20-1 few CSARINGDTEAFF TGCAGTGCTAGGATCAATGGGGACACTGAAGCTTTCTTT
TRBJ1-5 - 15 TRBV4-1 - CASSQDRQVRQPQHF TGCGCCAGCAGCCAAGATAGGCAGGTGAGGCAGCCCCAGCATTTT
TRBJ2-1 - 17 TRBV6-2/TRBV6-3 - CASSSSAPGDHYNEQFF TGTGCCAGCAGTTCCTCTGCCCCAGGGGACCACTACAATGAGCAGTTCTTC
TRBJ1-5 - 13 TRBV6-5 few CASSYTNDQPQHF TGTGCCAGCAGTTACACCAATGATCAGCCCCAGCATTTT
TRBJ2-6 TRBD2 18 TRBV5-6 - CASSRGGTTSSGANVLTF TGTGCCAGCAGCCGCGGGGGGACAACTAGCTCTGGGGCCAACGTCCTGACTTTC
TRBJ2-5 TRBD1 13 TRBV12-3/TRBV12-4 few CASTGTEQETQYF TGTGCCAGCACCGGGACAGAACAAGAGACCCAGTACTTC
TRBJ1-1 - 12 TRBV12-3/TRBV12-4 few CASSIFITEAFF TGTGCCAGCAGCATATTCATCACTGAAGCTTTCTTT
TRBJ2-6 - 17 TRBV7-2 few CASSLGSASSGANVLTF TGTGCCAGCAGCTTAGGTAGCGCGAGCTCTGGGGCCAACGTCCTGACTTTC
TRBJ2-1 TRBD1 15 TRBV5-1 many CASSLGDRSYNEQFF TGCGCCAGCAGCTTGGGGGACAGGAGCTACAATGAGCAGTTCTTC